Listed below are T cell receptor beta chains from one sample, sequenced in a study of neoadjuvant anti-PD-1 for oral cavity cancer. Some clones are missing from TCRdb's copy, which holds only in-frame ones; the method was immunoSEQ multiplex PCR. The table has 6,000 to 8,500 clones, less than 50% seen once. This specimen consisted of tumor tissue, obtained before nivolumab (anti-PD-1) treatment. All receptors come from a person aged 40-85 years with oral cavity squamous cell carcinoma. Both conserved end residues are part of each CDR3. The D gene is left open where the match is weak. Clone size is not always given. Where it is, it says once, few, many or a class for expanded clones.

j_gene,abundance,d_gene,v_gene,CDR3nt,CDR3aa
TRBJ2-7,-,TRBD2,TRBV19,TGTGCCAGTAGTATCCCGGGGGGTACCTACGAGCAGTACTTC,CASSIPGGTYEQYF
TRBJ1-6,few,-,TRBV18,TGTGCCAGCTCACCCGCAAACGAGCCCCTCCACTTT,CASSPANEPLHF
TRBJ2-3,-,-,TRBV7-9,TGTGCCAGCATCCTCTCTAGCACAGATACGCAGTATTTT,CASILSSTDTQYF
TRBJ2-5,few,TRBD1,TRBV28,TGTGCCAGCAGCATCGGACAGGGACAAGAGACCCAGTACTTC,CASSIGQGQETQYF
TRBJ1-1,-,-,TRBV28,TGTGCCAGCAGTTCCAGTAGGGCTGGCGCTTTCTTT,CASSSSRAGAFF
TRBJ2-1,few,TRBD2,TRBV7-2,TGTGCCAGCAGATCCTTAGCGGGGGGGCTATTAGAGCAGTTCTTC,CASRSLAGGLLEQFF
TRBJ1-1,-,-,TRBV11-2,TGTGCCAGCAGCTTAGGTGGAGGGGGAGGGACTGAAGCTTTCTTT,CASSLGGGGGTEAFF
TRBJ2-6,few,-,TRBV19,TGTGCCAGTAGTATAGTGGCCCTCTCTGGGGCCAACGTCCTGACTTTC,CASSIVALSGANVLTF
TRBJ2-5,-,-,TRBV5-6,TGTGCCAGCAGCAAGGACAGTCAAGAGACCCAGTACTTC,CASSKDSQETQYF
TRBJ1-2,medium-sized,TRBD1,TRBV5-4,TGTGCCAGCAGCCCTCCCCCCGGGACAGGGGTTAGCTACACCTTC,CASSPPPGTGVSYTF
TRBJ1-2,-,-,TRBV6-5,TGTGCCAGCAGTGCCCCCCAAACAGGGAACTATGGCTACACCTTC,CASSAPQTGNYGYTF
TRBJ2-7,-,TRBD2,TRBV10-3,TGTGCCATCAGTGAATCTTATAATAGCGGGCACTACGAGCAGTACTTC,CAISESYNSGHYEQYF
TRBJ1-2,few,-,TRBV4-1,TGCGCCAGCAGCCAAGCGGGCCAGGGGATGAATGGCTACACCTTC,CASSQAGQGMNGYTF
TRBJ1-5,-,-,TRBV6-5,TGTGCCAGCAGTTACAGAGGGGAGAATCAGCCCCAGCATTTT,CASSYRGENQPQHF
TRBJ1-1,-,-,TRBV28,TGTGCCAGCAGTCTTTTTTATGAAGCTTTCTTT,CASSLFYEAFF
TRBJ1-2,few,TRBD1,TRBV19,TGTGCCAGTAGTAGCGCCCCCCCCGGGACAGGAATGTTCTATGGCTACACCTTC,CASSSAPPGTGMFYGYTF
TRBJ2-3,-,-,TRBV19,TGTGCCAGTAGCACCCCAGGGGGGGATACGCAGTATTTT,CASSTPGGDTQYF
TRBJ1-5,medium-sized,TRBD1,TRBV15,TGTGCCACCAGCAGCGACAGGGCGAGGCCCCAGCATTTT,CATSSDRARPQHF
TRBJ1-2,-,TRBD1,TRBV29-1,TGCAGCGTTGAAGATCTGGGACAGGGTGGCTATGGCTACACCTTC,CSVEDLGQGGYGYTF
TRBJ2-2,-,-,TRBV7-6,TGTGCCAGCAGCCCAAGGACAGCCGGGGAGCTGTTTTTT,CASSPRTAGELFF
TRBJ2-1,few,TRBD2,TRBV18,TGTGCCAGCTCACCAGGCGGGGGGTCCTACAATGAGCAGTTCTTC,CASSPGGGSYNEQFF
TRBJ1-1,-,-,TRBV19,TGTGCCAGTATCCGGAACAGGGCCGGCACTGAAGCTTTCTTT,CASIRNRAGTEAFF
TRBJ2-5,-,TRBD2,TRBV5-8,TGTGCCAGCAGCTTGCTGCTAGCGGGGGCCAGAGGCGGGGAGACCCAGTACTTC,CASSLLLAGARGGETQYF
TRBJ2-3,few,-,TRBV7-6,TGTGCCAGCAGCTTAAATCTGGGTGCGCAGTATTTT,CASSLNLGAQYF
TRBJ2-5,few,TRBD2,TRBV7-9,TGTGCCAGCAGCTTGACGGGGGGTTACCAAGAGACCCAGTACTTC,CASSLTGGYQETQYF
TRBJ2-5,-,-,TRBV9,TGTGCCAGCAGCGTTTCCGGGTCCCAAGAGACCCAGTACTTC,CASSVSGSQETQYF
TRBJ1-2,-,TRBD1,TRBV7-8,TGTGCCAGCAGCTTTACGGGACAGCGCTTTGGTGGCTACACCTTC,CASSFTGQRFGGYTF
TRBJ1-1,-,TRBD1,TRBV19,TGTGCCAGTAGTTTGACAGGGGAGGGCACTGAAGCTTTCTTT,CASSLTGEGTEAFF
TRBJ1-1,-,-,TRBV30,TGTGCCTGGAGCCCCGTATGGGGAGCGGGGTGGGACACTGAAGCTTTCTTT,CAWSPVWGAGWDTEAFF
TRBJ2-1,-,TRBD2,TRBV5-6,TGTGCCAGCAGCCTCCCCGCGGGGGGGAACAATGAGCAGTTCTTC,CASSLPAGGNNEQFF
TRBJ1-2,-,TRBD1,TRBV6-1,TGTGCCAGCAGCCCGACAGGGGGGATCTATGGCTACACCTTC,CASSPTGGIYGYTF
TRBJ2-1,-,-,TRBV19,TGTGCCAGTAGTATAGATGGGGTCTACCTGGGCAATGAGCAGTTCTTC,CASSIDGVYLGNEQFF
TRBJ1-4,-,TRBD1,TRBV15,TGTGCCACCAGCTTTCGACCGGGACAGCCTAATGAAAAACTGTTTTTT,CATSFRPGQPNEKLFF
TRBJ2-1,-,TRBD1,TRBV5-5,TGTGCCAGCAGCCTGGGAAGGGGGCATGGGATGAATGAGCAGTTCTTC,CASSLGRGHGMNEQFF
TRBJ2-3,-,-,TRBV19,TGTGCCAGTAGTAAGGGGCGGGCGCAGTATTTT,CASSKGRAQYF
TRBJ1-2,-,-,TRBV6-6,TGTGCCAGCGGACCGTCAGGACTTCCACTCTATGGCTACACCTTC,CASGPSGLPLYGYTF
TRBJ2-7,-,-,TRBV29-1,TGCAGCATTTTAGATCTAGGCTCCTCCTACGAGCAGTACTTC,CSILDLGSSYEQYF
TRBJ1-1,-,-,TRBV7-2,TGTGCCAGCAGCTCAGAGGGTTTAAACACTGAAGCTTTCTTT,CASSSEGLNTEAFF
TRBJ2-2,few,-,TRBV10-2,TGCGCCAGCAGTTTTACAGGTGACACCGGGGAGCTGTTTTTT,CASSFTGDTGELFF
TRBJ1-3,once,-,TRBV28,TGTGCCAGCAGTTTGACATACAGCTCTGGAAACACCATATATTTT,CASSLTYSSGNTIYF
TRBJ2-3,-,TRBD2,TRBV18,TGTGCCAGCTCACCAGAGGATAGCGGGGGGTATACGCAGTATTTT,CASSPEDSGGYTQYF
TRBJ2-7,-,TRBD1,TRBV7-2,TGTGCCAGCAGCTTGGACAGGGGGGGTTACGAGCAGTACTTC,CASSLDRGGYEQYF
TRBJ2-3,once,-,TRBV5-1,TGCGCCAGCAGCTCACCGGGCACAGATACGCAGTATTTT,CASSSPGTDTQYF
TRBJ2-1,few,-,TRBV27,TGTGCCAGCAGTTTAGGGTACGGATACAATGAGCAGTTCTTC,CASSLGYGYNEQFF
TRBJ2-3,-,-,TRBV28,TGTGCCAGCAGTTCCCCGGACAGCACAGATACGCAGTATTTT,CASSSPDSTDTQYF
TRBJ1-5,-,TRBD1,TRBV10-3,TGTGCCATCAGTACAGGGGACTTTGCCCAGCCCCAGCATTTT,CAISTGDFAQPQHF
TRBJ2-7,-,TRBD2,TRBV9,TGTGCCAGCAGCGTAGATCTCCTCGGGGGGGAGTCCTCGCCCCAATCGTCCTGCGAGCAGTACTTC,CASSVDLLGGESSPQSSCEQYF
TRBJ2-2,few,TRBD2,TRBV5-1,TGCGCCAGCAGCGCGGGACTAGCGGGGACCGGGGAGCTGTTTTTT,CASSAGLAGTGELFF
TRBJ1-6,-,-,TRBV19,TGTGCCAGTAGGGGGAATCTTAATTCACCCCTCCACTTT,CASRGNLNSPLHF
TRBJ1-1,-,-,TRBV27,TGTGCCAGCGCAGGGTTGGTGAACACTGAAGCTTTCTTT,CASAGLVNTEAFF
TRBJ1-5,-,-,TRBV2,TGTGCCAGCACTGGGGACGGGTATCAGCCCCAGCATTTT,CASTGDGYQPQHF
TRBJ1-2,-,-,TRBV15,TGTGCCACCAGCAGAGACAGTTCGGATGACCCGCGACATGGCTACACCTTC,CATSRDSSDDPRHGYTF
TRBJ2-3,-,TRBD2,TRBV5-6,TGTGCCAGCAGCAGGCCCGAGGGCGGGGGATCCACAGATACGCAGTATTTT,CASSRPEGGGSTDTQYF
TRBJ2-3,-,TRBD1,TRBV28,TGTGCCAGCAGTATCCGGGACAGACGCACAGATACGCAGTATTTT,CASSIRDRRTDTQYF
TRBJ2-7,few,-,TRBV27,TGTGCCAGCAGTTTAGTGTGGGGCTCCTACGAGCAGTACTTC,CASSLVWGSYEQYF
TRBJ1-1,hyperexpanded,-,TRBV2,TGTGCCAGCAGTGAATTCTCAGAGAACACTGAAGCTTTCTTT,CASSEFSENTEAFF
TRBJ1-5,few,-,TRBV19,TGTGCCAGTTCGCAGACTAGCAATCAGCCCCAGCATTTT,CASSQTSNQPQHF
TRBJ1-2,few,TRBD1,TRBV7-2,TGTGCCAGCAGCTTACTCCCTGGGACAGGGTATGGCTACACCTTC,CASSLLPGTGYGYTF
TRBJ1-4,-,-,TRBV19,TGTGCCAGTAGTATCGGCGCGGGCAGTAATGAAAAACTGTTTTTT,CASSIGAGSNEKLFF